Detailed here is one T cell receptor (beta chain). Per the study methods: Amplified reference gene primers provided the basis for estimating nucleated cell counts. Assay used: immunoSEQ multiplex PCR; TCRdb lists only in-frame clones, some missing. The V and J calls and clone size are taken from that table; D and trimming were inferred from the DNA. The profile shows around 190,000 clones, 76% of them singletons. These data belong to a study of blood T cell repertoires in COVID-19. The wider study: Samples representing acute and convalescent COVID-19 were sourced from the United States, Italy and Spain. Sources were T cells, B-cell-depleted T cells, or PBMCs; the material itself was cDNA or gDNA.

Sample: peripheral blood. The TCR comes from a woman between 45 and 65 years old with active or convalescent COVID-19.

This CDR3 reads CASNALLGRTNEKLFF. DNA of the CDR3: TGTGCCAGCAATGCCCTGCTGGGGAGAACTAATGAAAAACTGTTTTTT. V is TRBV28 and J is TRBJ1-4; D ambiguous. This CDR3 comprises 16 residues. Germline loops: CDR1 MDHEN, CDR2 SYDVKM. With 7 bases removed from V and 1 base from J, the gap between germline ends came to 16 bases.